The entry below gives a single T cell receptor (beta chain) sequence along with its context. Its antigen is unknown. Repertoires were generated with immunoSEQ multiplex PCR, while TCRdb's copy carries only in-frame clones and drops some. The sample records approximately 160,000 clones, 90% being singletons. The CDR3 spans 16 residues. V lost 5 bases, J lost 0 bases, and 17 bases lay in between. CDR1 and CDR2 (germline): LNHDA, SQIVND (reference sequence). The data were obtained in a study of T cell responses to AZD1222 COVID-19 vaccine. General observations from the study: Nearly half of unique spike-specific TCRs reportedly avoided B.1.351 and B.1.1.7 mutated regions.

This sequence joins TRBV19 and TRBJ2-7; D uncertain. The sample here was peripheral blood, taken on day 0 of AZD1222 vaccination. The TCR originated in an adult in good health. CDR3 DNA sequence: TGTGCCAGTAGTTTGACACTTCACCGGACCTCCTACGAGCAGTACTTC. Residues: CASSLTLHRTSYEQYF.